This TCR beta chain is from a study of regulatory T cells in long-lasting Graves disease. Study findings and constraints: Persistent Graves' patients showed less TCR diversity than newly diagnosed patients showed. The number of shared public clonotypes was higher in persistent patients (approximately 2,600) than new patients (966).

This clonotype was detected ten times or more. Its specificity is not known. This CDR3 contains 16 residues. V was clipped by 1 base and J by 2 bases, with 13 bases between them. Germline V gene lookup returns CDR1 SEHNR and CDR2 FQNEAQ (reference sequence). Relying on iRepertoire HTBI primers and Arm-PCR of CDR3 regions, the team built TCR beta libraries. One entry per CDR3 protein results from TCRdb running MiXCR on the multiplex PCR reads. The sample has about 220,000 distinct CDR3 sequences; 15% to 20% are singletons. Time point denoted: newly diagnosed GD, antithyroid drugs for less than 3 months. PBMCs provided the RNA from which the TCR library was made. The data also belong to a second study, concerning T cells in Graves' hyperthyroidism and ophthalmopathy. Per that study: The HTBI primer set was used in a first-round RT-PCR of the TCR CDR3.

Sequencing used peripheral blood mononuclear cells (PBMCs), obtained at new diagnosis, from a patient treated with antithyroid drugs. The TCR was taken from a woman in her thirties with Graves disease. The chain couples TRBV7-9 to TRBJ2-3, with D possibly TRBD2 on 6 matching bases. The CDR3 protein is CASSLGGGSITDTQYF. In DNA, the CDR3 is TGTGCCAGCAGCTTAGGGGGAGGATCGATCACAGATACGCAGTATTTT.